This T cell receptor beta chain came from a study of cytomegalovirus exposure and HLA in healthy donors. Germline V gene sequence: CDR1 SGHAT, CDR2 FQNNGV. The CDR3 is 19 residues long. The ends were cut back, 1 base at V and 3 bases at J, with 23 bases in the middle. In regard to this clone: Its cognate antigen is unknown.

The PCR used 60 Vbeta and 13 Jbeta primers. As originally analysed: A follow-up analysis tallied 86 million or so unique TCR beta chains, some 9.9 million shared. Sequencing was performed with immunoSEQ multiplex PCR; in TCRdb, only in-frame clones are kept and a portion is missing. V, J and clone size are taken as reported in that table, and D and trimming were inferred from the DNA itself. Among 150,000 to 200,000 clones listed, approximately 83% were seen once. Overall study findings and caveats: Researchers reportedly found TCR beta sequences accurately predicted most subjects' HLA-A and HLA-B alleles.

The TCR comes from a man younger than 30 in good health and CMV-seropositive. Specimen: PBMCs. The chain has TRBV11-2 and TRBJ2-3; D may be TRBD2 (7 bases). The CDR3 sequence is CASSLVWGGSLQQTDTQYF. CDR3 DNA: TGTGCCAGCAGCTTAGTCTGGGGGGGCTCCCTCCAGCAAACAGATACGCAGTATTTT.